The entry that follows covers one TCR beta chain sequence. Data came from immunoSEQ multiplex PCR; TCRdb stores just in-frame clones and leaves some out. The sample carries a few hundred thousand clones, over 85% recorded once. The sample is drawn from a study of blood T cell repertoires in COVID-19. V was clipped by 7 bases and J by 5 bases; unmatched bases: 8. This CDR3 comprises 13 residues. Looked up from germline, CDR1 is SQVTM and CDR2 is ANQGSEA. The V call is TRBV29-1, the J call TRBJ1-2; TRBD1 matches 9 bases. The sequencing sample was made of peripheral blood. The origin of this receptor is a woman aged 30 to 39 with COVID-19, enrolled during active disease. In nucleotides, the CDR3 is TGCAGCGCGAGAACAGGGGGCGGATATGGCTACACCTTC. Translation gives CSARTGGGYGYTF.